This T cell receptor (beta chain) was captured by sequencing in a study of T-cell reconstitution after alpha-beta-depleted transplantation in children. The CDR3 is made up of 14 amino acids. Deletions cut 1 base from V and 7 bases from J, with 13 bases between. The V gene's germline CDR1 is SGHTA and CDR2 FQGNSA. The sample holds a few counts of this clonotype. Construction of the TCRbeta library involved unique molecular identifiers. A single record per CDR3 protein comes from TCRdb applying MiXCR to the PCR reads. This sample has over 550,000 distinct CDR3 sequences, with about 10% found just once. The TCR was taken from a human donor who donated a stem cell graft to a child with acute myeloid leukemia. The chain employs TRBV7-2 and TRBJ1-2; TRBD1 is a possible D gene (5 bases). This specimen consisted of PBMCs from the stem cell graft donor, obtained from the stem cell graft. CDR3 bases: TGTGCCAGCAGCTTAGAGTACAGGCGACGTGGCTACACCTTC. Encoded protein: CASSLEYRRRGYTF.